Sequencing of this T cell receptor (beta chain) was carried out in a study of neurological immune-mediated disorders. Study information: Secondary progressive cases numbered 3 among the approximately 35 multiple sclerosis patients, while the other 31 were relapsing-remitting.

This clonotype showed up just a few times. Its target is not known. The germline gene is not matched at one end of the junction; a read error may be the cause. The germline V gene encodes CDR1 KGHSY and CDR2 FQNENV. The CDR3 has 13 amino acids. Study outcomes and limitations: One related-CDR3 cluster, identified by phylogenetic grouping, held the repertoires of 18 of 34 multiple sclerosis patients and was a possible signature.

Each TCR transcript was tagged with a 10-nucleotide random UMI during 5'RACE. Via MiXCR, TCRdb re-called the 5' RACE reads, giving one row per CDR3 protein. The sample consists of roughly 67,000 distinct CDR3 sequences, around 4% of them appearing once. The V gene is TRBV16, the J gene TRBJ1-5; unclear D gene. The material sequenced was PBMCs. The origin of this receptor is a man aged 50-59 years with multiple sclerosis. The CDR3 nucleotides read TGTGCCAGCAGCCAATGGGAGAATCAGCCCCAGAATTTT. Its translation: CASSQWENQPQNF.